Presented here are 10 T cell receptor beta chains from one specimen sequenced in a study of post-analysis software for immune sequencing data. Unique molecular identifiers were carried by the TCR beta cDNA libraries. TCRdb used MiXCR to reprocess the PCR reads, holding one entry per CDR3 protein. Here the sample spans hundreds of thousands of distinct CDR3 sequences, 55% to 60% being singletons. Points from the study as a whole: TRBV segments more frequent in patients than in controls numbered roughly 5 and included TRBV5-6, TRBV5-1 and TRBV20-1.

Their specific antigens are unknown. The specimen was blood. The receptor source for this set is a girl aged 2-10 years with multiple sclerosis.

The chain couples TRBV7-2 to TRBJ2-1; D is undetermined. CDR1 SGHTA and CDR2 FQGNSA come from the germline V gene. Between the trimmed V and J ends, which lost 3 bases and 8 bases, there was a span of 5 bases. This CDR3 is built from 11 residues. CDR3 bases: TGTGCCAGCAGCTTTCGCTATGAGCAGTTCTTC. It encodes CASSFRYEQFF.

The rearrangement uses TRBV7-2 and TRBJ1-5; TRBD1 is a possible D gene (6 bases). In germline, CDR1 is SGHTA, CDR2 FQGNSA. With 3 bases removed from V and 6 bases from J, the gap between germline ends came to 9 bases. This CDR3 region has 13 residues. The CDR3 loop reads CASSFQQGQPQHF. DNA for the CDR3: TGTGCCAGCAGCTTCCAACAGGGTCAGCCCCAGCATTTT.

This clonotype occurred once. The CDR3 sequence is CSARDSGKSSYNEQFF. The CDR3 DNA reads as TGCAGTGCTAGAGACTCAGGGAAGTCGTCCTACAATGAGCAGTTCTTC. The rearrangement uses TRBV20-1 and TRBJ2-1, with D tentatively TRBD1 (5 bases). The CDR3 contains 16 residues. V gave up 0 bases and J gave up 1 base, with 13 bases separating them. The germline V gene has CDR1 DFQATT and CDR2 SNEGSKA (reference sequence).

The V call is TRBV12-3 or TRBV12-4, the J call TRBJ2-1; 12 positions match TRBD2. The CDR3 totals 16 residues. Trimming removed 6 bases from V and 2 bases from J; junction bases left unmatched: 5. The CDR3 DNA reads TGTGCCAGCAGCACTAGCGGGAGGTCCACCTACAATGAGCAGTTCTTC. Translation gives CASSTSGRSTYNEQFF.

The J gene is TRBJ2-5, the V gene TRBV9, with 9 nucleotides matching TRBD1. The CDR3 has 15 residues. Germline CDR1 is SGDLS and CDR2 is YYNGEE. V lost 3 bases, J lost 5 bases, and 8 bases stayed unmatched. This CDR3 is CASSELQGAGETQYF. CDR3 DNA sequence: TGTGCCAGCAGCGAGCTACAGGGGGCAGGGGAGACCCAGTACTTC.

The chain recombines TRBV6-4 with TRBJ1-2; weak D call: TRBD1 (6 bases). Germline assignment: CDR1 MRHNA and CDR2 SNTAGT. Deletions cut 3 bases from V and 4 bases from J, with 15 bases between. The CDR3 is 15 amino acids. The CDR3 DNA reads TGTGCCAGCAGTGAACCGGACAGCTGGACCTATGGCTACACCTTC. It codes for CASSEPDSWTYGYTF.

J is TRBJ1-2 and V is TRBV2, with a tentative D call TRBD1 (5 bases). The CDR3 covers 13 residues. The germline V gene has CDR1 SNHLY and CDR2 FYNNEI. The V end lost 1 base, the J end lost 5 bases, and 8 bases lay between the germline ends. The CDR3 is CASSEEGTYGYTF. The CDR3 DNA reads as TGTGCCAGCAGTGAAGAGGGGACGTATGGCTACACCTTC.

V usage is TRBV27 and J usage is TRBJ1-6; 7 nucleotides match TRBD1. CDR1 is MNHEY and CDR2 is SMNVEV in the germline V gene (reference sequence). Trimming cost V 3 bases and J 5 bases; bases outside gene matches: 10. The CDR3 has 17 amino acids. The CDR3, as DNA: TGTGCCAGCAGTTTCATTCCGGGACAGCTAGATAATTCACCCCTCCACTTT. This encodes CASSFIPGQLDNSPLHF.

The CDR3 protein is CASSLLAGEFLNEQFF. As DNA, the CDR3 is TGTGCCAGCAGTTTACTAGCGGGAGAGTTTTTAAATGAGCAGTTCTTC. The chain links TRBV12-3 or TRBV12-4 to TRBJ2-1; 10 bases agree with TRBD2. V shed 2 bases, J shed 7 bases, and the junction held 8 bases outside the gene matches. The CDR3 extends over 16 amino acids.

The chain employs TRBV12-3 or TRBV12-4 and TRBJ2-3, with 8 bases lining up with TRBD2. V was clipped by 4 bases and J by 14 bases; unmatched bases: 8. The CDR3 contains 12 residues. CDR3 sequence (DNA): TGTGCCAGCAGTTCGCCGGGGGGGAGTCTGTATTTT. Amino acids: CASSSPGGSLYF.